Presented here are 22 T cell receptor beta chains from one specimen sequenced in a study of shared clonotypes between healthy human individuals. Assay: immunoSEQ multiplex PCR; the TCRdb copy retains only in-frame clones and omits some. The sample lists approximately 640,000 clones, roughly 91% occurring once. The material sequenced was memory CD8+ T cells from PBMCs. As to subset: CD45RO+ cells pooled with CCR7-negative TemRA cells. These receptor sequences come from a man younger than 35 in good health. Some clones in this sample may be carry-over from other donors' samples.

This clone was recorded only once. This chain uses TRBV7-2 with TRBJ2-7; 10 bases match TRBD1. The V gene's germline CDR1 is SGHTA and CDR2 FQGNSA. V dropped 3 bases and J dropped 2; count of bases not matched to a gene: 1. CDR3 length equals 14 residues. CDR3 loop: CASSLDRGTYEQYF. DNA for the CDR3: TGTGCCAGCAGCTTGGACAGGGGGACCTACGAGCAGTACTTC.

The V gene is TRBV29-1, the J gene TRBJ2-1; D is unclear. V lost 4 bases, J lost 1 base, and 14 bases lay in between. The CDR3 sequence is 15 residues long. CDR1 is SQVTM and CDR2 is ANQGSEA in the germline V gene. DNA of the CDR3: TGCAGCGTTGGAGACGTCCCCAATTCCTACAATGAGCAGTTCTTC. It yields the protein CSVGDVPNSYNEQFF.

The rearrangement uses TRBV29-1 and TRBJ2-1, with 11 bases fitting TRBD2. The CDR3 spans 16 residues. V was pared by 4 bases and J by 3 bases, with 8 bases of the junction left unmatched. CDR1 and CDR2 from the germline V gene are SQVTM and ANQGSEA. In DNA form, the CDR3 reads TGCAGCGTTGCCCTGGGACTAGCGGAAAACTACAATGAGCAGTTCTTC. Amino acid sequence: CSVALGLAENYNEQFF.

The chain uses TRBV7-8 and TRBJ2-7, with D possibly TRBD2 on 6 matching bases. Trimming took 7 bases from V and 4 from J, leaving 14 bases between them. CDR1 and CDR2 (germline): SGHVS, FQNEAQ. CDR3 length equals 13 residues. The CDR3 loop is CASKPGVAYEQYF. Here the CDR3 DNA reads TGTGCCAGCAAGCCGGGAGTTGCGTACGAGCAGTACTTC.

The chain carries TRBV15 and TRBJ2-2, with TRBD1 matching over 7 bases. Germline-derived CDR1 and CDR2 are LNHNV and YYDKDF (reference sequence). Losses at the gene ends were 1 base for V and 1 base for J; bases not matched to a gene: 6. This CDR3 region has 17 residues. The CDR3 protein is CATSRVKGTVNTGELFF. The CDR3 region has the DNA TGTGCCACCAGCAGAGTCAAAGGGACAGTGAACACCGGGGAGCTGTTTTTT.

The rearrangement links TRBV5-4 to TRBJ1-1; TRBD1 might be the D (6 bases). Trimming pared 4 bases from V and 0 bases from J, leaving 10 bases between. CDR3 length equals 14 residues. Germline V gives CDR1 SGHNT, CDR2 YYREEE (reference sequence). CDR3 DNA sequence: TGTGCCAGCAGCCCAGGGGTCCTGAACACTGAAGCTTTCTTT. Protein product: CASSPGVLNTEAFF.

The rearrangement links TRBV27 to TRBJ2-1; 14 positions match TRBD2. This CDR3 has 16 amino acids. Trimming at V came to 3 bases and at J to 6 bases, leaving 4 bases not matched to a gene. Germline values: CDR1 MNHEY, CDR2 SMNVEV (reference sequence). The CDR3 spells CASSLGGLAGANEQFF. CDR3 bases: TGTGCCAGCAGTTTGGGGGGACTAGCGGGAGCCAATGAGCAGTTCTTC.

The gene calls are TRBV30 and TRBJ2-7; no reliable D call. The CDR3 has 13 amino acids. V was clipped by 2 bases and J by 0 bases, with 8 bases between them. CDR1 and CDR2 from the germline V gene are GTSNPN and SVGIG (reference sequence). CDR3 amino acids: CAWSPESSYEQYF. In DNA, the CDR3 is TGTGCCTGGAGTCCCGAGAGCTCCTACGAGCAGTACTTC.

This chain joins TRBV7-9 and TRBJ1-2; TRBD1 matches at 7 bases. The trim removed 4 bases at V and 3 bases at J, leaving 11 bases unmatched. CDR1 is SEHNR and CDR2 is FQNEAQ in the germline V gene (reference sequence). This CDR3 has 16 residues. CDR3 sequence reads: CASSSWLRGQDYGYTF. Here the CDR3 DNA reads TGTGCCAGCAGCTCCTGGTTGAGGGGGCAAGACTATGGCTACACCTTC.

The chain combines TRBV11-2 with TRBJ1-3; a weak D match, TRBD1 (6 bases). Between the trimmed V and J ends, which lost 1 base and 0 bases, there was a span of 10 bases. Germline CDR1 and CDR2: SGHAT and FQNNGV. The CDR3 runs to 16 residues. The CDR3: CASSLAGHNSGNTIYF. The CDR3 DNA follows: TGTGCCAGCAGCTTAGCGGGACATAACTCTGGAAACACCATATATTTT.

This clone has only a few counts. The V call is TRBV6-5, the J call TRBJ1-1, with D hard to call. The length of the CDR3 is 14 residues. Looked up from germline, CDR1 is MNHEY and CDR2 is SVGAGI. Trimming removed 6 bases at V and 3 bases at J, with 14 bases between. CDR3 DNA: TGTGCCAGCAGCCCCGGCCGTTCCTACACTGAAGCTTTCTTT. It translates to CASSPGRSYTEAFF.

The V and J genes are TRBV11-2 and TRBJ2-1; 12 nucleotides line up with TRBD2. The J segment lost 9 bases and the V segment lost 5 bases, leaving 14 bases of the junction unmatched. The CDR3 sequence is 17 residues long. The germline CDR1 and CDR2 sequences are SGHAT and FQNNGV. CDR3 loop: CASSQETGLAGSGEQFF. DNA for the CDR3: TGTGCCAGCAGCCAGGAAACGGGACTAGCGGGTTCCGGTGAGCAGTTCTTC.

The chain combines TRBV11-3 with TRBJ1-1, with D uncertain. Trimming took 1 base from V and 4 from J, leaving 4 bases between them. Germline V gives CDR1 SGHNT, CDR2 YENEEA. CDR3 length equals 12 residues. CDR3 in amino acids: CASSLGATEAFF. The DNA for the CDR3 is TGTGCCAGCAGCTTAGGGGCCACTGAAGCTTTCTTT.

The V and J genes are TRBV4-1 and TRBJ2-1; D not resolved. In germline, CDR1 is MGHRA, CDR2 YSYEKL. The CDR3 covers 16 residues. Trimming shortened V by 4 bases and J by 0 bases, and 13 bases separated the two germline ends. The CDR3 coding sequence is TGCGCCAGCAGCCCCCCTTTAAGCCGCTCCTACAATGAGCAGTTCTTC. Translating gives CASSPPLSRSYNEQFF.

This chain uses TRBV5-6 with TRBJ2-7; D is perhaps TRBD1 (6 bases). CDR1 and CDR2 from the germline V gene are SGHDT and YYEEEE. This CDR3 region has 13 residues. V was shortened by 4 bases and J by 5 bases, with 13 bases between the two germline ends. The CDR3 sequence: CASSIDRFHEQYF. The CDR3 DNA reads TGTGCCAGCAGCATAGACAGGTTCCACGAGCAGTACTTC.

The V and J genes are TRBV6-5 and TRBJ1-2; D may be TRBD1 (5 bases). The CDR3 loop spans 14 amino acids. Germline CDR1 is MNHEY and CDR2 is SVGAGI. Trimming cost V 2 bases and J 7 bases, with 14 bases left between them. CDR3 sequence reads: CASSYRSGYGGYTF. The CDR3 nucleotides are TGTGCCAGCAGTTACCGCTCAGGGTACGGTGGCTACACCTTC.

The CDR3 loop is CASSERDSRHYEQYF. Here the CDR3 DNA reads TGTGCCAGCAGCGAAAGGGACAGCCGTCACTACGAGCAGTACTTC. This chain uses TRBV6-5 with TRBJ2-7; 7 bases match TRBD1. The germline V gene has CDR1 MNHEY and CDR2 SVGAGI. This CDR3 is built from 15 residues. Trimming at V came to 6 bases and at J to 3 bases, leaving 11 bases not matched to a gene.

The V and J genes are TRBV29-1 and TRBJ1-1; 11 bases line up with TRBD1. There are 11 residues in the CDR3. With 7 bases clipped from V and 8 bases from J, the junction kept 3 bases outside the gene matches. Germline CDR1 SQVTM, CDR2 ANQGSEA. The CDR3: CSGRTGGEAFF. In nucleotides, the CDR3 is TGCAGCGGTAGGACAGGGGGCGAAGCTTTCTTT.

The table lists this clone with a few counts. CDR3 DNA: TGTGCCAGCAGCTTAGGTACAGGGCTGAACACTGAAGCTTTCTTT. Translated: CASSLGTGLNTEAFF. J is TRBJ1-1 and V is TRBV7-9, with a possible D match to TRBD1 (6 bases). The CDR3 totals 15 residues. V lost 1 base to trimming and J lost 0 bases, with 9 bases between them. Germline loops: CDR1 SEHNR, CDR2 FQNEAQ (reference sequence).

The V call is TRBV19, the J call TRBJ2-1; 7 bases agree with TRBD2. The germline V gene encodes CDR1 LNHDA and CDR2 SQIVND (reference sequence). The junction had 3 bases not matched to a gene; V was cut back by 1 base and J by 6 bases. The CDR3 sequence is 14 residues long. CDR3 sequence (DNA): TGTGCCAGTAGTATAGTGGCTAGCGGCAATGAGCAGTTCTTC. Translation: CASSIVASGNEQFF.

As DNA, the CDR3 is TGTGCCAGCAGCTTAGATCCAGGGGCTGGGGCCAACGTCCTGACTTTC. This gives the protein CASSLDPGAGANVLTF. V usage is TRBV11-2 and J usage is TRBJ2-6; D may be TRBD1 (6 bases). Germline loops: CDR1 SGHAT, CDR2 FQNNGV. The CDR3 covers 16 residues. Trimming took 0 bases from V and 2 from J, leaving 8 bases between them.

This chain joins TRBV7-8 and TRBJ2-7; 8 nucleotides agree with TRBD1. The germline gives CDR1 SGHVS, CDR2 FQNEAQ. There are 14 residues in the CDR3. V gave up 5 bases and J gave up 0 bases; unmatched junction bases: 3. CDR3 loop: CASSGDRSSYEQYF. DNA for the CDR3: TGTGCCAGCAGCGGGGACAGGAGCTCCTACGAGCAGTACTTC.